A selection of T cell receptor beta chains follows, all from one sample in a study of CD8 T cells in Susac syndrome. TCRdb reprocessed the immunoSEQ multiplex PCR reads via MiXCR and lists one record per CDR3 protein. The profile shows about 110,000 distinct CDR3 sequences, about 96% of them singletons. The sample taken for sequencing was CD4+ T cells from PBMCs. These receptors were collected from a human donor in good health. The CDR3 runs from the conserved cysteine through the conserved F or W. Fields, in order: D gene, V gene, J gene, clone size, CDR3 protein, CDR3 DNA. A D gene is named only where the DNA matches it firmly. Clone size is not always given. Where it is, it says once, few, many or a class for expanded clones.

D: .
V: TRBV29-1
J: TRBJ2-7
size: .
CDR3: CSVVLSYEQYF
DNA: TGCAGCGTTGTACTATCCTACGAGCAGTACTTC

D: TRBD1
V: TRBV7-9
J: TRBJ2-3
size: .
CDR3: CASSLVPQGADTQYF
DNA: TGTGCCAGCAGCTTAGTCCCCCAGGGGGCAGATACGCAGTATTTT

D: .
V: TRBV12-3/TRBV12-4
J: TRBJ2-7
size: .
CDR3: CASSLAGGPAVEQYF
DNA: TGTGCCAGCAGTTTAGCGGGGGGGCCAGCAGTCGAGCAGTACTTC

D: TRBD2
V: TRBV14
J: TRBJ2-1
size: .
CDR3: CASSQPNPLAGVRAYNEQFF
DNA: TGTGCCAGCAGCCAACCAAACCCTCTAGCGGGAGTAAGGGCCTACAATGAGCAGTTCTTC

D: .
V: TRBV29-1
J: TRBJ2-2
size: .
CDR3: CSAVKWGNTGELFF
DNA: TGCAGCGCCGTTAAGTGGGGCAACACCGGGGAGCTGTTTTTT

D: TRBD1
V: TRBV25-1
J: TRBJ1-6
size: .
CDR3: CASSGDRVSSPLHF
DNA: TGTGCCAGCAGTGGGGACAGGGTATCTTCACCCCTCCACTTT

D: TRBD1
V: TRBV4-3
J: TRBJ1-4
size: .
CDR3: CASSQRTGGNEKLFF
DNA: TGCGCCAGCAGCCAGCGGACAGGGGGGAATGAAAAACTGTTTTTT

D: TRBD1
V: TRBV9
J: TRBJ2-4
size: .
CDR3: CASSTGQVEKNIQYF
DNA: TGTGCCAGCAGCACAGGACAGGTGGAAAAAAACATTCAGTACTTC

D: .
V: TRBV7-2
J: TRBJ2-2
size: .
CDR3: CASSLDRANTGELFF
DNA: TGTGCCAGCAGCTTAGACAGAGCGAACACCGGGGAGCTGTTTTTT

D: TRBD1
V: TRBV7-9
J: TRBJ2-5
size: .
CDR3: CASSPDRAQETQYF
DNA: TGTGCCAGCAGCCCCGACAGGGCTCAAGAGACCCAGTACTTC

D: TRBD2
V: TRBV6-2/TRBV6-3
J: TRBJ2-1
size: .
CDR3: CASSRDSGTNEQFF
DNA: TGTGCCAGCAGTCGCGATAGCGGGACCAATGAGCAGTTCTTC

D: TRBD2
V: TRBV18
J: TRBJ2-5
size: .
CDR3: CASSSPGLAAPGETQYF
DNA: TGTGCCAGCTCATCCCCGGGACTAGCGGCCCCCGGGGAGACCCAGTACTTC

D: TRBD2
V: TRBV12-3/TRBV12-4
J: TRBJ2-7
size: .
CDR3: CASSLVGTGRAGEQYF
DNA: TGTGCCAGCAGTTTAGTAGGGACCGGGAGGGCCGGCGAGCAGTACTTC

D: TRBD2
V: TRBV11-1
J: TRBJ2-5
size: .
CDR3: CASSPGLAGPQETQYF
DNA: TGTGCCAGCAGCCCCGGACTAGCGGGCCCTCAAGAGACCCAGTACTTC

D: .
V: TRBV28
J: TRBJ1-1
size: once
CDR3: CARNPILQVTEAFF
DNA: TGTGCCAGAAACCCAATCCTCCAGGTTACTGAAGCTTTCTTT

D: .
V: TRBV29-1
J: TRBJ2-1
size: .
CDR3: CSVVTMGNEQFF
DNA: TGCAGCGTTGTAACGATGGGGAATGAGCAGTTCTTC

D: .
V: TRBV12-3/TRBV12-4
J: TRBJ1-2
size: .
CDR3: CASSPMTIYGYTF
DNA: TGTGCCAGCAGTCCGATGACAATTTATGGCTACACCTTC

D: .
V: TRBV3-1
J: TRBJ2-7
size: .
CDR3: CASSQTYSSYEQYF
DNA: TGTGCCAGCAGCCAAACATACAGCTCCTACGAGCAGTACTTC

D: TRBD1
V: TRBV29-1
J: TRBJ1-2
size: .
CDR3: CSVEVGGGTGLYYTF
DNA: TGCAGCGTTGAAGTTGGAGGCGGGACAGGTCTCTATTACACCTTC

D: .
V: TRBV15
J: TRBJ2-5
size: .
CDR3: CATSKDILQETQYF
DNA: TGTGCCACCAGCAAGGACATCCTCCAAGAGACCCAGTACTTC

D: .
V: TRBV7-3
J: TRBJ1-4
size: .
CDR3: CASSLTEGLNEKLFF
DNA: TGTGCCAGCAGCTTAACGGAGGGCCTGAATGAAAAACTGTTTTTT

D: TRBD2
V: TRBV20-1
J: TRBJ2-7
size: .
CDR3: CSARGAGSGHEQYF
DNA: TGCAGTGCTAGAGGAGCGGGGAGCGGCCACGAGCAGTACTTC

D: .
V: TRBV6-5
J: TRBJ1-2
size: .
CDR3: CASSNGGAGGYTF
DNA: TGTGCCAGCAGTAATGGCGGGGCGGGGGGCTACACCTTC

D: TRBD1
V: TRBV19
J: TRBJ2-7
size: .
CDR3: CASSRDRTFYEQYF
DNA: TGTGCCAGTTCCCGGGACAGAACCTTCTACGAGCAGTACTTC

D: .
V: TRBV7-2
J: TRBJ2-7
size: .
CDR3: CASSLFSYEQYF
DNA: TGTGCCAGCAGCTTATTCAGCTACGAGCAGTACTTC

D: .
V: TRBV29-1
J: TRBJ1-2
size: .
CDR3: CSVEHYGYTF
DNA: TGCAGCGTTGAACACTATGGCTACACCTTC

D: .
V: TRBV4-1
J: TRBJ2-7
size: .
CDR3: CASSQTRVSLDEQYF
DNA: TGCGCCAGCAGCCAAACCCGGGTATCCCTGGACGAGCAGTACTTC

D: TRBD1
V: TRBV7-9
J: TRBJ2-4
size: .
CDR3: CASSTEGQGAKNIQYF
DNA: TGTGCCAGCAGCACAGAGGGACAGGGGGCGAAAAACATTCAGTACTTC

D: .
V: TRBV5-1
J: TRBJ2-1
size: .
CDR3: CASSERARSNEQFF
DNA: TGCGCCAGCAGCGAGAGGGCCAGAAGCAATGAGCAGTTCTTC

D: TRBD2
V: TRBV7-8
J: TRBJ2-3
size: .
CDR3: CASSPRGAGFTDTQYF
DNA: TGTGCCAGCAGCCCCCGAGGAGCGGGGTTCACAGATACGCAGTATTTT

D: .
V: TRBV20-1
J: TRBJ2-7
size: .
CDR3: CSASDPDSREQYF
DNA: TGCAGTGCTAGTGACCCGGACAGTCGCGAGCAGTACTTC

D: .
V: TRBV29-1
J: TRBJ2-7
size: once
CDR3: CSVENEGQYF
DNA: TGCAGCGTTGAAAATGAGGGGCAGTACTTC

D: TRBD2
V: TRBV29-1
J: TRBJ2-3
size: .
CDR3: CSVVLTSARTDTQYF
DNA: TGCAGCGTTGTTCTGACTAGCGCTAGGACAGATACGCAGTATTTT

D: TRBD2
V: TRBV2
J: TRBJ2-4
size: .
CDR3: CASSEAFPSGGIAKNIQYF
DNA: TGTGCCAGCAGTGAAGCGTTCCCTAGCGGGGGGATAGCCAAAAACATTCAGTACTTC

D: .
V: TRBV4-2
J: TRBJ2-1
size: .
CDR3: CASSQSASRYNEQFF
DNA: TGTGCCAGCAGCCAATCGGCTAGCCGATACAATGAGCAGTTCTTC

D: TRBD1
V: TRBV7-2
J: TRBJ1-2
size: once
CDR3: CASSPGQGTYGYTF
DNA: TGTGCCAGCAGCCCGGGACAGGGAACCTATGGCTACACCTTC

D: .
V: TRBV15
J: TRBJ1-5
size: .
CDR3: CATSREARVGQPQHF
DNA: TGTGCCACCAGCAGAGAGGCAAGGGTGGGTCAGCCCCAGCATTTT

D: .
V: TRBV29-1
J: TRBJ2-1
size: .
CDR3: CSVGSLAVYNEQFF
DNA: TGCAGCGTGGGATCACTGGCAGTTTACAATGAGCAGTTCTTC

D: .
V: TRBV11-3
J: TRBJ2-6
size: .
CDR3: CASSPHEAGANVLTF
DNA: TGTGCCAGCAGCCCGCACGAGGCTGGGGCCAACGTCCTGACTTTC

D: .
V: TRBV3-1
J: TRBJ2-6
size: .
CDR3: CASSQTPGTSGANVLTF
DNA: TGTGCCAGCAGCCAAACCCCAGGCACCTCTGGGGCCAACGTCCTGACTTTC

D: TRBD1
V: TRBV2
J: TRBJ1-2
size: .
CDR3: CASIVDRGMYTF
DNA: TGTGCCAGCATTGTAGACAGGGGGATGTACACCTTC

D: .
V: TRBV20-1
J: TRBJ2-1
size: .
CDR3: CSAEDRRGNEQFF
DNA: TGCAGTGCTGAGGACAGGCGGGGGAATGAGCAGTTCTTC

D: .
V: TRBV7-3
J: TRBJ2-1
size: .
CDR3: CASSFVTPPADEQFF
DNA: TGTGCCAGCAGCTTCGTGACTCCACCAGCGGACGAGCAGTTCTTC

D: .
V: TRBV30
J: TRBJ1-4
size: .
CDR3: CAWRPGGSEKLFF
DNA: TGTGCCTGGAGGCCCGGGGGGAGTGAAAAACTGTTTTTT